This T cell receptor (beta chain) was obtained from a study of molecular identifiers for immune sequencing clone quantification. General study results and limits: Over 97% of effector molecules, but under 1% in naive cells, were held by clones with more than 20 RNA copies.

The CDR3 runs to 17 residues. CDR1 and CDR2 from the germline V gene are KGHDR and SFDVKD. After removal of 6 bases from V and 6 bases from J, the junction contained 16 bases not matched to a gene. Details on this clonotype: As yet, its antigen is unknown.

TCRdb redid the calling of the PCR reads with MiXCR, one entry per CDR3 protein. The repertoire has some 680,000 distinct CDR3 sequences, roughly 23% of them found once; the top ten carry 0.78%. This TCR came from a human donor in good health. Some libraries in this study had Jurkat cell RNA spiked in. Sequenced: naive CD8+ T cells from blood, with Jurkat cell RNA spiked in. The subset was: FACS-sorted CD8+CD4-CCR7+CD45RA+ naive T cells. This chain connects TRBV24-1 to TRBJ2-3; 8 bases are shared with TRBD1. Written as DNA, the CDR3 is TGTGCCACCAGTTCCAAACAGGGGGAGATGACCGTGGATACGCAGTATTTT. Residues: CATSSKQGEMTVDTQYF.